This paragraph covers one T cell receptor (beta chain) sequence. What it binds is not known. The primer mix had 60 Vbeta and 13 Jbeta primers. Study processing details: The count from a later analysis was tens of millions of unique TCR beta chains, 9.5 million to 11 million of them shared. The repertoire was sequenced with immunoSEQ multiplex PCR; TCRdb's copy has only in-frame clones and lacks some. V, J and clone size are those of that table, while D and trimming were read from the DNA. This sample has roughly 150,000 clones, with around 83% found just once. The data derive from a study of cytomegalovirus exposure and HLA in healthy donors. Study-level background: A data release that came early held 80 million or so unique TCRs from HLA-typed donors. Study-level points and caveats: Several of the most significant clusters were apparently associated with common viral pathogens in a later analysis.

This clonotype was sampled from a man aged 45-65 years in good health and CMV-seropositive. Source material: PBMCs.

CDR3 region: CASSYEPGSHNEQFF. CDR3 bases: TGTGCCAGCAGTTACGAGCCCGGGTCACACAATGAGCAGTTCTTC. This sequence joins TRBV6-5 and TRBJ2-1, with D hard to call. In germline, CDR1 is MNHEY, CDR2 SVGAGI. The V end was cut by 2 bases, the J end by 5 bases, with 13 bases between. This CDR3 has 15 residues.